This TCR beta chain was captured in a study of a mutant IDH1 vaccine in newly diagnosed glioma. At the level of the study: Sex among treated patients split around 60% male, about 38% female; mean age was about 43 years. Pretreatment consisted of radiotherapy, temozolomide, or both, with most receiving both.

To note about this clone: The antigen remains undetermined.

Time point indicated: week 11, during vaccination. The content of each vaccine dose was 300 ug of mutant IDH1 20-mer peptide, and topical imiquimod accompanied it. CDR3 length equals 20 residues. Clones were read by immunoSEQ multiplex PCR, and TCRdb kept only the in-frame ones, dropping some. This table holds some 64,000 clones, around 84% found once. The clonotype comes from a woman aged 50 to 65 with glioma. The chain has TRBV1 and TRBJ2-1; the table's D call TRBD2 went unverified against the DNA. TRBV1 is a pseudogene locus. Here the sequenced sample was PBMCs, taken from a glioma patient whose treatment included an IDH1 peptide vaccine. The CDR3 protein is CTSSLAAGTRYPFSYNEQFF. As DNA, the CDR3 is TGCACCAGCAGCCTCGCAGCCGGGACTAGGTACCCCTTTAGCTACAATGAGCAGTTCTTC.